This T cell receptor beta chain derives from a study of T-cell reconstitution after alpha-beta-depleted transplantation in children (dated by TCRdb to the mid-2010s). Some background on the complete study: Using TCR repertoire profiling, the study quantitatively followed how T-cell immune reconstitution unfolded in children after TCRalphabeta/CD19-depleted allogeneic hematopoietic cell transplantation.

Study-wide findings and limitations: Apparently early alphabetaT-cell count recovery about two months after transplant reportedly relied on only several hundred rapidly expanded clones derived from non-depleted graft cells. Over subsequent months, a decline in hyperexpanded clone frequencies was noted, and after one year, T-cell counts and TCRbeta diversity were mostly ascribed to newly produced T cells. In some patients, the high TCRbeta diversity seen at day 60 was put down to recipient T cells and intrathymic progenitors that had survived conditioning.

CDR1 and CDR2 were assigned from the germline V gene (reference sequence) as DFQATT and SNEGSKA. Reading from cysteine to phenylalanine, the CDR3 counts 12 amino acids. CDR3 DNA is the only sequence kept; it has 36 bases, read in frame from the first base. The library was prepared using PCR. Instrument used: Illumina HiSeq 2500. To normalize quantification of the TCRbeta repertoire, the TCR libraries were built with molecular barcoding that relied on unique molecular identifiers. The public reads were reanalyzed by TCRdb: fastp trimming at Q25, MiXCR alignment, in-frame beta chains only. Every distinct CDR3 protein forms one entry, paired with its most common genes and DNA. The sample includes approximately 500,000 distinct CDR3 sequences, with under 12% observed a single time. The biggest ten clones account for approximately 2% of the sample. The sample's treatment or condition label is to be understood as: allogeneic hematopoietic cell transplantation with graft depleted of TCRalphabeta T cells and CD19 B cells. TCRalphabeta/CD19-depleted allogeneic hematopoietic cell grafts were given to the transplant recipients, all of whom were children.

This clonotype was picked up a small number of times. The clone's antigen remains unknown. At one boundary the junction diverges from the germline segment, which might be a read error. The sequence is built from TRBV20-1 and TRBJ2-1, and 14 junctional nucleotides match TRBD2. This sequence was found in a child younger than 10 with inherited bone marrow failure, due to receive a stem cell transplant. The material sequenced was PBMCs, taken before TCRalphabeta/CD19-depleted stem cell transplant. The nucleotides are TGCAGTGCCGGGACTAGCGGGAGATCGGTGCTCTTC. This sequence encodes CSAGTSGRSVLF.